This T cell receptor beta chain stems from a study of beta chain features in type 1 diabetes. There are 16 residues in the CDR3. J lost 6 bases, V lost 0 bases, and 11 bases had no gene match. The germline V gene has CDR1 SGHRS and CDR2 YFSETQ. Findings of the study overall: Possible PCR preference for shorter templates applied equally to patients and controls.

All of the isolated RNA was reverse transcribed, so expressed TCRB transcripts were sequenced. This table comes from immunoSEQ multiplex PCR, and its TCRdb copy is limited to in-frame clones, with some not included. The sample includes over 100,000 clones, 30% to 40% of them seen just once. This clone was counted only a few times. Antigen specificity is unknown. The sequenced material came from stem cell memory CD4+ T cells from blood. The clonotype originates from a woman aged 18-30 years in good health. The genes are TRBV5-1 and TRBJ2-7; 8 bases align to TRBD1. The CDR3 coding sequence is TGCGCCAGCAGCTTGGCCTCGGGGACAGGTTTGAGCGAGCAGTACTTC. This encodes CASSLASGTGLSEQYF.